This T cell receptor (beta chain) emerged from a study of technical replicates of blood from several donors. Clones were sequenced by immunoSEQ multiplex PCR, and TCRdb holds only the in-frame ones, with some missing. The sample includes just over 95,000 clones, around 95% of them seen just once. Germline V gene lookup returns CDR1 SNHLY and CDR2 FYNNEI. The V gene end was trimmed by 6 bases and the J gene end by 2 bases; junction bases not matched to a gene: 3. The CDR3 consists of 13 residues. This sequence originates from a human donor in good health. Source material: T cells isolated from PBMCs. The gene calls are TRBV2 and TRBJ1-1, with TRBD1 matching 7 bases. CDR3 in DNA: TGTGCCAGCAGACAGGGGTTAAACACTGAAGCTTTCTTT. It yields the protein CASRQGLNTEAFF.